One and the same sample provided the 15 T cell receptor beta chains below, sequenced in a study of naive and memory T cell subsets. Both TRBC1 and TRBC2 were covered by a beta constant-region primer of two equimolar oligonucleotides. The ligated cDNA underwent four PCR rounds using SP2 and nested alpha and beta constant-region primers. MiXCR was run by TCRdb on the UMI-ligation and nested PCR reads, yielding one entry per CDR3 protein. The table has some 80,000 distinct CDR3 sequences, 9% seen once. Material: naive CD8+ T cells from blood. These receptors were taken from a human donor in good health.

V and J are TRBV7-9 and TRBJ2-2, with 12 bases that match TRBD2. The CDR3 contains 17 residues. The ends lost 2 bases at V and 4 bases at J; junction bases unmatched: 5. From germline, CDR1 is SEHNR and CDR2 FQNEAQ (reference sequence). The CDR3 loop reads CASSLTPLAGGTGELFF. CDR3 in DNA: TGTGCCAGCAGCTTAACACCACTAGCGGGAGGCACCGGGGAGCTGTTTTTT.

This clonotype occurred a few times. The V gene is TRBV9, the J gene TRBJ2-1, with 9 nucleotides matching TRBD2. Germline CDR1 is SGDLS and CDR2 is YYNGEE. The CDR3 is 16 amino acids. The J segment lost 4 bases and the V segment lost 3 bases, leaving 8 bases of the junction unmatched. This chain's CDR3 is CASSAGASGIYNEQFF. CDR3 DNA: TGTGCCAGCAGCGCAGGAGCTAGCGGGATTTACAATGAGCAGTTCTTC.

J is TRBJ2-5 and V is TRBV6-6; D is possibly TRBD1 or TRBD2 (6 bases each). CDR1 is MNHNY, CDR2 SVGAGI, per germline (reference sequence). There are 15 residues in the CDR3. V lost 6 bases and J lost 3, with 17 bases in between. The CDR3 loop is CASSPEGGKEETQYF. The CDR3 region has the DNA TGTGCCAGCAGCCCCGAGGGGGGCAAGGAAGAGACCCAGTACTTC.

The gene calls are TRBV28 and TRBJ1-1, with 9 bases matching TRBD1. In germline, CDR1 is MDHEN, CDR2 SYDVKM. The CDR3 length is 13 residues. The V gene end was trimmed by 3 bases and the J gene end by 7 bases; junction bases not matched to a gene: 3. For the CDR3, the DNA is TGTGCCAGCAGTTTGGGACAGGGAAATGAAGCTTTCTTT. It codes for CASSLGQGNEAFF.

This clonotype was detected many times. The rearrangement links TRBV9 to TRBJ1-5; 8 bases map to TRBD1. With V trimmed by 7 bases and J by 7 bases, 7 bases remained unmatched. Germline V gene sequence: CDR1 SGDLS, CDR2 YYNGEE. The CDR3 runs 13 residues. The CDR3 reads CASGTGGGQPQHF. DNA of the CDR3: TGTGCCAGCGGTACAGGGGGAGGACAGCCCCAGCATTTT.

This clonotype was found many times. Here the CDR3 DNA reads TGTGCCTGGAGTCCCCCCGGCGAGCAGTACTTC. The encoded protein is CAWSPPGEQYF. The chain has TRBV30 and TRBJ2-7; D is unresolved. This CDR3 has 11 amino acids. The V end lost 2 bases, the J end lost 6 bases, and 8 bases lay between the germline ends. Germline V gene data show CDR1 as GTSNPN and CDR2 as SVGIG (reference sequence).

There are many counts of this clonotype. The genes are TRBV19 and TRBJ2-3; D gene uncertain. The CDR3 loop spans 13 amino acids. V was shortened by 3 bases and J by 6 bases, with 10 bases between the two germline ends. Germline V gene sequence: CDR1 LNHDA, CDR2 SQIVND (reference sequence). CDR3 protein: CASSIARWDTQYF. The CDR3 bases are TGTGCCAGTAGTATTGCGCGGTGGGATACGCAGTATTTT.

This clonotype was seen many times. V usage is TRBV20-1 and J usage is TRBJ2-1, with 10 bases aligning to TRBD2. Germline CDR1 and CDR2: DFQATT and SNEGSKA (reference sequence). This CDR3 has 15 residues. Germline trimming cut 3 bases from V and 8 bases from J; bases unmatched to any gene: 10. This CDR3 reads CSARGGLALMDEQFF. In nucleotides, the CDR3 is TGCAGTGCTAGGGGGGGACTAGCGCTTATGGATGAGCAGTTCTTC.

This chain links TRBV27 with TRBJ2-1; D is possibly TRBD2 (6 bases). CDR3 length: 14 amino acids. Germline V CDR1 and CDR2: MNHEY, SMNVEV (reference sequence). Trimming shortened V by 4 bases and J by 7 bases, and 14 bases separated the two germline ends. CDR3 DNA: TGTGCCAGCAGTTCCGGAGGGGTCCAAAATGAGCAGTTCTTC. This encodes CASSSGGVQNEQFF.

This clonotype was seen at least ten times. The chain has TRBV27 and TRBJ2-7; weak D call: TRBD1 (6 bases). V was cut by 7 bases and J by 7 bases, with 11 bases left in between. Germline lookup yields CDR1 MNHEY and CDR2 SMNVEV (reference sequence). The CDR3 is 11 amino acids. The CDR3 DNA reads TGTGCCAGCATGGGGGCGCGGGAGCAGTACTTC. Its protein is CASMGAREQYF.

The chain combines TRBV28 with TRBJ1-1, with 11 bases fitting TRBD1. The CDR3 is 15 residues long. The junction had 8 bases not matched to a gene; V was cut back by 6 bases and J by 5 bases. Looked up from germline, CDR1 is MDHEN and CDR2 is SYDVKM. The CDR3 region has the DNA TGTGCCAGCAGAGCGGACAGGGGGCGTCGAACTGAAGCTTTCTTT. Translated: CASRADRGRRTEAFF.

This clonotype was seen repeatedly, ten times or more. This chain uses TRBV29-1 with TRBJ2-1; D gene ambiguous. CDR1 and CDR2 from the germline V gene are SQVTM and ANQGSEA. The ends were cut back, 1 base at V and 9 bases at J, with 4 bases in the middle. The CDR3 runs to 10 residues. CDR3 region: CSVEGGEQFF. CDR3 sequence (DNA): TGCAGCGTTGAAGGGGGTGAGCAGTTCTTC.

This clonotype showed up many times. This rearrangement joins TRBV5-1 to TRBJ2-1; 11 positions agree with TRBD2. The CDR3 is 15 amino acids. Trimming removed 0 bases from V and 9 bases from J; junction bases left unmatched: 5. The V gene's germline CDR1 is SGHRS and CDR2 YFSETQ. CDR3 protein: CASSLELAGDPEQFF. CDR3 sequence (DNA): TGCGCCAGCAGCTTGGAACTAGCGGGAGACCCTGAGCAGTTCTTC.

This clonotype showed up just a few times. The chain is built from TRBV20-1 and TRBJ2-3; no clear D. Between the trimmed V and J ends, which lost 7 bases and 2 bases, there was a span of 7 bases. The CDR3 is 11 amino acids. From germline, CDR1 is DFQATT and CDR2 SNEGSKA (reference sequence). DNA for the CDR3: TGCAGTGGGGGTTACACAGATACGCAGTATTTT. Its protein is CSGGYTDTQYF.

The J gene is TRBJ1-3, the V gene TRBV14; perhaps TRBD1 as D (6 bases). V lost 0 bases and J 0 bases, leaving 9 bases between the germline ends. This CDR3 spans 16 amino acids. Germline CDR1 is SGHDN and CDR2 is FVKESK. CDR3 nucleotide sequence: TGTGCCAGCAGCCAAGACAGGGGAAGCTCTGGAAACACCATATATTTT. Its translation: CASSQDRGSSGNTIYF.